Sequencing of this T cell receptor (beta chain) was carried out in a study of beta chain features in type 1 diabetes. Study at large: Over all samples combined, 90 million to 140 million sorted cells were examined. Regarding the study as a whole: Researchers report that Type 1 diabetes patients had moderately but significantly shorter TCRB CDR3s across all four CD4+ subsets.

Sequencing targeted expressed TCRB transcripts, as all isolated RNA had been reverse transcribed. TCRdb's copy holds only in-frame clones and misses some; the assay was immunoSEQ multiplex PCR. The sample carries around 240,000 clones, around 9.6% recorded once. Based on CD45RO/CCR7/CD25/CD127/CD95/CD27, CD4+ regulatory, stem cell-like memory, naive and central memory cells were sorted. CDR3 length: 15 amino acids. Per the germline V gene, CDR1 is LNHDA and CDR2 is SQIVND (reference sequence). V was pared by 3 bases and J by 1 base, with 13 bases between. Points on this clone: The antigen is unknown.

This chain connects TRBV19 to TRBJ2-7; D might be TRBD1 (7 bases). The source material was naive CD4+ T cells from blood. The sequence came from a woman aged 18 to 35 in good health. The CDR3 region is CASSMVTGRSYEQYF. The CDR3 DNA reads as TGTGCCAGTAGTATGGTGACAGGGAGGTCCTACGAGCAGTACTTC.